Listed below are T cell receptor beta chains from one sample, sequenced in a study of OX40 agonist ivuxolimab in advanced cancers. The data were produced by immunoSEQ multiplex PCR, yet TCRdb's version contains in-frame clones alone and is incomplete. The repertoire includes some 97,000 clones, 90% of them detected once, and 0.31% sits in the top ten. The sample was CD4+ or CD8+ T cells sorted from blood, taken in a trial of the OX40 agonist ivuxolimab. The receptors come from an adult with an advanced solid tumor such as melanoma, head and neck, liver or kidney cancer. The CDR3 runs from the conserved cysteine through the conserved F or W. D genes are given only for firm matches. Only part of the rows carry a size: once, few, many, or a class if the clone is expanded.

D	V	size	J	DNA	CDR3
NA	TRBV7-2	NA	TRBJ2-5	TGTGCCAGCAGCTTAGACCGTAAGACCCAGTACTTC	CASSLDRKTQYF
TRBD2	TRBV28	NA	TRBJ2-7	TGTGCCAGCAGTCTACTAGCGGGACGCTACGAGCAGTACTTC	CASSLLAGRYEQYF
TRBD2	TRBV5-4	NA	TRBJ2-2	TGTGCCAGCAGCCCGAGACTAGCGGGGGCCACCGGGGAGCTGTTTTTT	CASSPRLAGATGELFF
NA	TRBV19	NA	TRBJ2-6	TGTGCCAGTAGGGGTTTAAGTGGGGCCAACGTCCTGACTTTC	CASRGLSGANVLTF
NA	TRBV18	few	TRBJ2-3	TGTGCCAGCTCCGTTAACACAGGGAGCACAGATACGCAGTATTTT	CASSVNTGSTDTQYF
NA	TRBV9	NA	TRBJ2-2	TGTGCCAGCAGCGTAGCGGGCGGCGGTTCGAACACCGGGGAGCTGTTTTTT	CASSVAGGGSNTGELFF
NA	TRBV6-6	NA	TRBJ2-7	TGTGCCAGCAGTCCCGGGACTCGGGCACACGAGCAGTACTTC	CASSPGTRAHEQYF
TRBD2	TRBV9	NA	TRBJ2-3	TGTGCCAGCAGCGTAGGACTAGCCCCAGATACGCAGTATTTT	CASSVGLAPDTQYF
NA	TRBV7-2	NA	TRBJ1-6	TGTGCCAGCAGCGTTAGACAGAATAATTCACCCCTCCACTTT	CASSVRQNNSPLHF
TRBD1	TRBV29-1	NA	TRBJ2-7	TGCAGCGTTTCCGGGACAGGGCCCGAGCAGTACTTC	CSVSGTGPEQYF
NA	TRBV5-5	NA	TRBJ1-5	TGTGCCAGCAGCTTGGGGTCGTACAGCGGGCAGCCCCAGCATTTT	CASSLGSYSGQPQHF
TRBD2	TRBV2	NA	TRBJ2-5	TGTGCCAGCAAGGCTAGCGGGAGTCGTAGGGAGACCCAGTACTTC	CASKASGSRRETQYF
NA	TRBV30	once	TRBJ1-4	TGTGCCTGGAGTCAACAGCTTCGTGAAAAACTGTTTTTT	CAWSQQLREKLFF
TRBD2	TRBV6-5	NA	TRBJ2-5	TGTGCCAGCAGTTACTGGGCTAGCGGGAGTTGGGAGACCCAGTACTTC	CASSYWASGSWETQYF
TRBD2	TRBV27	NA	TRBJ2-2	TGTGCCAGCAGTTTATCGGTTCGGCTAGCGGGAAACACCGGGGAGCTGTTTTTT	CASSLSVRLAGNTGELFF
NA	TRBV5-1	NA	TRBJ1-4	TGCGCCAGCAGCGTTGGCCGGAATGAAAAACTGTTTTTT	CASSVGRNEKLFF
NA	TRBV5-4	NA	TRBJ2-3	TGTGCCAGCAGACCGTCGTCCGGGACTGCGAGGCAGTATTTT	CASRPSSGTARQYF